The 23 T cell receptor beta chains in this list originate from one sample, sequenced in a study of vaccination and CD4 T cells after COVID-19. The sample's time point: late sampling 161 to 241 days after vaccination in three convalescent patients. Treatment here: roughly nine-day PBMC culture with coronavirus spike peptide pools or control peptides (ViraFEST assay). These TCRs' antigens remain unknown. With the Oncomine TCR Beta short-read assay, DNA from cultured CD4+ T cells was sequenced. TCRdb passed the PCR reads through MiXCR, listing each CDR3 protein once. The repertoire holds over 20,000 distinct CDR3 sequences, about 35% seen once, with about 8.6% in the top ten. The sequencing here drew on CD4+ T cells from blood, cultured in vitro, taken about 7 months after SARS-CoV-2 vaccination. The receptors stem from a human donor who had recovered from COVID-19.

For the CDR3, the DNA is TGCAGTGCTAGGAACCGGGACGGAGGGTCTTACGAGCAGTACTTC. Amino acids: CSARNRDGGSYEQYF. V and J are TRBV20-1 and TRBJ2-7; D may be TRBD2 (6 bases). Germline CDR1 reads DFQATT; CDR2 reads SNEGSKA (reference sequence). This CDR3 comprises 15 residues. V lost 3 bases and J lost 4, with 19 bases in between.

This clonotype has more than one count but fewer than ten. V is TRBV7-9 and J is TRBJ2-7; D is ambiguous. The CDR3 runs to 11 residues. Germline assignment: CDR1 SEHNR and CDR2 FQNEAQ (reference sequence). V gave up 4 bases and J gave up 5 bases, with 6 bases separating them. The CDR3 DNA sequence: TGTGCCAGCAGCTCGTTTGACGAGCAGTACTTC. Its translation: CASSSFDEQYF. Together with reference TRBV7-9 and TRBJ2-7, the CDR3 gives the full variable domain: DTGVSQNPRHKITKRGQNVTFRCDPISEHNRLYWYRQTLGQGPEFLTYFQNEAQLEKSRLLSDRFSAERPKGSFSTLEIQRTEQGDSAMYLCASSSFDEQYFGPGTRLTVT.

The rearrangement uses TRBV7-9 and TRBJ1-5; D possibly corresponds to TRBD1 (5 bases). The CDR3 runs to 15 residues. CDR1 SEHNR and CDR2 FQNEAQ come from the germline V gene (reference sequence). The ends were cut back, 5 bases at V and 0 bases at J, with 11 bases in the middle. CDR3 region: CASSNGGDSNQPQHF. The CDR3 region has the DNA TGTGCCAGCAGCAATGGGGGGGATAGCAATCAGCCCCAGCATTTT.

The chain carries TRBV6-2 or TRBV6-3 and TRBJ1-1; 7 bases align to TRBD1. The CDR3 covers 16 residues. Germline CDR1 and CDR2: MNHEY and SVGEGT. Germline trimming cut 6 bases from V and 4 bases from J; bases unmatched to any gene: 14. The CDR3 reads CASSLTGHVFATEAFF. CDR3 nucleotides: TGTGCCAGCAGCCTGACAGGGCATGTATTCGCCACTGAAGCTTTCTTT.

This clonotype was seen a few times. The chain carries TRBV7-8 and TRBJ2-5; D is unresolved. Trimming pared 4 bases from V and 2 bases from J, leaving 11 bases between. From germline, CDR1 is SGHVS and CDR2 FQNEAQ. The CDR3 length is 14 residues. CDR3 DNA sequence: TGTGCCAGCAGCTCTAAGCGTCTGCAAGAGACCCAGTACTTC. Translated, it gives CASSSKRLQETQYF.

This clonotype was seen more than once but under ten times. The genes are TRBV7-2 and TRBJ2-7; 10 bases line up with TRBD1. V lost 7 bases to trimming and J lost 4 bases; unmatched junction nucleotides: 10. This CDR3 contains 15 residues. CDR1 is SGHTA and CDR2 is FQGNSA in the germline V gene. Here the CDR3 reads CASIAPGQGRYEQYF. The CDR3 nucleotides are TGTGCCAGCATCGCTCCGGGACAGGGGAGGTACGAGCAGTACTTC.

The DNA of the CDR3 is TGTGCCAGCAGTTACTCAGAGGCGGTTAGCCAGTTCTTC. Translation: CASSYSEAVSQFF. The V gene is TRBV6-5, the J gene TRBJ2-1; D gene ambiguous. With 0 bases removed from V and 13 bases from J, the gap between germline ends came to 13 bases. Germline CDR1 reads MNHEY; CDR2 reads SVGAGI. This CDR3 is 13 amino acids long.

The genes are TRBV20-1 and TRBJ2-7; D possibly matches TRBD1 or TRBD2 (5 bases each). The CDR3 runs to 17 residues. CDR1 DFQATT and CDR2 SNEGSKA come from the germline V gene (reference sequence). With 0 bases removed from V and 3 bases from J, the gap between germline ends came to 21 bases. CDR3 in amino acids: CSAREVLAVRTNYEQYF. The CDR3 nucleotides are TGCAGTGCTAGAGAGGTCCTAGCTGTCCGGACAAACTACGAGCAGTACTTC.

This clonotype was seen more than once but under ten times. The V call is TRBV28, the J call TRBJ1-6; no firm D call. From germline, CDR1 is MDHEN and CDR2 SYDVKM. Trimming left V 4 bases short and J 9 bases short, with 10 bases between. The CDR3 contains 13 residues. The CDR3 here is CASSSLWGSPLHF. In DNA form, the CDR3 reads TGTGCCAGCAGTTCTCTATGGGGTTCACCCCTCCACTTT. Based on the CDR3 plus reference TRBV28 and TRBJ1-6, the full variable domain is DVKVTQSSRYLVKRTGEKVFLECVQDMDHENMFWYRQDPGLGLRLIYFSYDVKMKEKGDIPEGYSVSREKKERFSLILESASTNQTSMYLCASSSLWGSPLHFGNGTRLTVT.

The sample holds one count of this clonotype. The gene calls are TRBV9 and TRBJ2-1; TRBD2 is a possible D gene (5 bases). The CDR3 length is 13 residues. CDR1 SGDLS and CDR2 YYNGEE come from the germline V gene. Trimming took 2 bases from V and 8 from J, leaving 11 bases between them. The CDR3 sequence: CASSVTAGDEQFF. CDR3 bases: TGTGCCAGCAGCGTCACGGCGGGCGATGAGCAGTTCTTC.

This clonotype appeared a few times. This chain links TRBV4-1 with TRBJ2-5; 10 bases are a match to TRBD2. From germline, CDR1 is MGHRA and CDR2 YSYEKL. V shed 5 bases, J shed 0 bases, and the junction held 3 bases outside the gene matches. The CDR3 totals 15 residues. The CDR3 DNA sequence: TGCGCCAGCAGCATACTAGCGGGGTACCAAGAGACCCAGTACTTC. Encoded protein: CASSILAGYQETQYF.

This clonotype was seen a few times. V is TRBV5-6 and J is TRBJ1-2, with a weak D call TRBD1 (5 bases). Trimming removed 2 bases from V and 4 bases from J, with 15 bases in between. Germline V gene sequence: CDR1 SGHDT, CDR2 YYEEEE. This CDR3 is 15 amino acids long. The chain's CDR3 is CASSLGTARGYGYTF. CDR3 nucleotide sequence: TGTGCCAGCAGCTTAGGGACCGCCCGGGGCTATGGCTACACCTTC.

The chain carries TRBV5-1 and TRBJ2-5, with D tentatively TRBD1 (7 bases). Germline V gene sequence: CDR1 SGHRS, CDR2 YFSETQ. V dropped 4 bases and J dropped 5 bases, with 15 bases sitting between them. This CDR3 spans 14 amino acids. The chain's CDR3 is CASSAGSGGETQYF. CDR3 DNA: TGCGCCAGCAGCGCAGGATCAGGGGGGGAGACCCAGTACTTC.

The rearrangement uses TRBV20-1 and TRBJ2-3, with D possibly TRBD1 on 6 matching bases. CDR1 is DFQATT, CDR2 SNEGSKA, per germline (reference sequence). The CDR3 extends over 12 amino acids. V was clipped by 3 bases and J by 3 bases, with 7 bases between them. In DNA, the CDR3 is TGCAGTGCTAGGACAGGAACAGATACGCAGTATTTT. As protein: CSARTGTDTQYF.

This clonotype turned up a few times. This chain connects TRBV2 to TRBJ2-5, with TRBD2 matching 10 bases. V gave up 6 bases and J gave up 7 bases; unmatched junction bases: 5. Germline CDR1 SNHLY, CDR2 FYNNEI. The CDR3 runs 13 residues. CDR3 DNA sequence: TGTGCCAGCAGGGATAGCGGGGGGTGGACCCAGTACTTC. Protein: CASRDSGGWTQYF.

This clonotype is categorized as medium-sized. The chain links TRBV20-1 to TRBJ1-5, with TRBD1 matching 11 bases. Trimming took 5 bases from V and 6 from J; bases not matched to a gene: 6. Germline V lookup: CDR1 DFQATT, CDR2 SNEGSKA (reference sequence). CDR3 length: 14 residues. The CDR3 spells CSAGGQGVGQPQHF. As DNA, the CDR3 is TGCAGTGCTGGGGGACAGGGGGTAGGTCAGCCCCAGCATTTT.

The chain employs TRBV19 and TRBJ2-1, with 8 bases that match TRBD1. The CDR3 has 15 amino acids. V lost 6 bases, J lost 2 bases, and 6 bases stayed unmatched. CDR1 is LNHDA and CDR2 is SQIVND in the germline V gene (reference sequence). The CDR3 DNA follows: TGTGCCAGTAGGCTTGGGACAGGCCCCTACAATGAGCAGTTCTTC. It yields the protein CASRLGTGPYNEQFF.

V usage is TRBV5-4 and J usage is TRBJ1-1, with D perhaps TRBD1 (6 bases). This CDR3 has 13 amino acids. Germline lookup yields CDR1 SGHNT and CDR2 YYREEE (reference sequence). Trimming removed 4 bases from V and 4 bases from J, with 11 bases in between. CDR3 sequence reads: CASSPQGRTEAFF. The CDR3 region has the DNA TGTGCCAGCAGCCCTCAGGGGCGCACTGAAGCTTTCTTT.

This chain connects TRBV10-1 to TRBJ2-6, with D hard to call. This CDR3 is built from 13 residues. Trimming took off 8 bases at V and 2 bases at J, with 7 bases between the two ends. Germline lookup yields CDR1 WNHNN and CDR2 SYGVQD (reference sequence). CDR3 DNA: TGCGCCAGCTCCGAAGCTGGGGCCAACGTCCTGACTTTC. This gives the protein CASSEAGANVLTF.

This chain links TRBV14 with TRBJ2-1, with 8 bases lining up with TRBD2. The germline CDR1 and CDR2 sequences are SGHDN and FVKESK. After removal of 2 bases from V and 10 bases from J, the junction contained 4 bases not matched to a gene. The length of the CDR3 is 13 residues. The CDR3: CASSQRIAGEQFF. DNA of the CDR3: TGTGCCAGCAGCCAAAGGATAGCGGGAGAGCAGTTCTTC.

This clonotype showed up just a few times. DNA for the CDR3: TGTGCCAGCAGTTACGTGGGGGGTCAGCCCCAGCATTTT. The encoded protein is CASSYVGGQPQHF. The gene calls are TRBV6-2 or TRBV6-3 and TRBJ1-5; tentatively, D is TRBD1 (5 bases). This CDR3 spans 13 amino acids. The V end lost 2 bases, the J end lost 6 bases, and 8 bases lay between the germline ends. Per germline, CDR1 MNHEY and CDR2 SVGEGT.

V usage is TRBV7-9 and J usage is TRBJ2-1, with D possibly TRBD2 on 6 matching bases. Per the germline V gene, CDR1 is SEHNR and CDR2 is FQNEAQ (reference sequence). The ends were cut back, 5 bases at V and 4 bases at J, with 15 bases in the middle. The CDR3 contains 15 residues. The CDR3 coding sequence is TGTGCCAGCAGCCCCCGGGACTCGCCATACAATGAGCAGTTCTTC. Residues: CASSPRDSPYNEQFF. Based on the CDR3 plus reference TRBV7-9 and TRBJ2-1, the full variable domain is DTGVSQNPRHKITKRGQNVTFRCDPISEHNRLYWYRQTLGQGPEFLTYFQNEAQLEKSRLLSDRFSAERPKGSFSTLEIQRTEQGDSAMYLCASSPRDSPYNEQFFGPGTRLTVL.

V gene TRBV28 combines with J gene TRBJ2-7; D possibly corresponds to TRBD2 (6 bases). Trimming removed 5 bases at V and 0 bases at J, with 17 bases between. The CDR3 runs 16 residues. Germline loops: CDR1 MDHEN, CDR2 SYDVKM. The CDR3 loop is CASSGRKTHLSYEQYF. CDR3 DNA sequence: TGTGCCAGCAGTGGGAGGAAGACTCACCTCTCCTACGAGCAGTACTTC.